This T cell receptor (beta chain) is from a study of cytomegalovirus exposure and HLA in healthy donors. PCR employed 60 Vbeta and 13 Jbeta primers. Original handling: About 88 million unique TCR beta chains, about 11 million of them shared, were counted by a later analysis. The repertoire was sequenced with immunoSEQ multiplex PCR; TCRdb's copy has only in-frame clones and lacks some. The V and J calls and clone size come from that table; D and trimming were worked out from the DNA. The table includes 180,000 or so clones, less than 85% detected once. This clone was found a few times. Antigen specificity is unknown. The study, taken as a whole, reports: Analysis was carried out at a later point, and it linked a missense DCLRE1C variant to TCR beta V- and J-gene trimming. Fewer N-insertions (relative to the roughly 720-donor mean) were reportedly seen in an Asian-associated ancestry cluster in a later analysis. Later analysis placed DRB1 highest and HLA-C lowest in TCR association rates, which differed by HLA locus.

The TCR originated in a male donor in good health and CMV-seronegative. Sequences were obtained from PBMCs.

CDR3 sequence: CASSLGQDTDTQYF. The CDR3 DNA is TGTGCCAGCAGCTTAGGACAGGACACAGATACGCAGTATTTT. The chain is built from TRBV7-9 and TRBJ2-3, with D possibly matching TRBD1 (6 bases). CDR1 SEHNR and CDR2 FQNEAQ come from the germline V gene (reference sequence). Trimming left V 1 base short and J 2 bases short, with 7 bases between. This CDR3 comprises 14 residues.